These T cell receptor beta chains were read from a single sample in a study of blood T cells in healthy people across ages. TCRdb redid the calling of the 5' RACE reads with MiXCR, one entry per CDR3 protein. This sample has about 800,000 distinct CDR3 sequences; roughly 50% occur once, and the top ten carry 20% to 25%. Sequencing was carried out using blood. The receptors were sampled from a man under 40 in good health. The CDR3 runs from the conserved cysteine through the conserved F or W. The D gene is left open where the match is weak. Clone size is not always given. Where it is, it says once, few, many or a class for expanded clones.

v_gene	abundance	j_gene	d_gene	CDR3nt	CDR3aa
TRBV3-1	.	TRBJ1-2	TRBD1	TGTGCCAGCAGCCAAGATTCCCCCGTCAGGCCAGGGGGCCGCTACACCTTC	CASSQDSPVRPGGRYTF
TRBV6-2/TRBV6-3	.	TRBJ1-2	.	TGTGCCAGCGCCCCCCATACGGGATCAACTATGGCCACGATCAACTATGGCTACACCTTC	CASAPHTGSTMATINYGYTF
TRBV16	.	TRBJ1-5	TRBD1	TGTGCCAGCAGCCGAGTGGGACAGATAAATCAGCCCCAGCATTTT	CASSRVGQINQPQHF
TRBV28	few	TRBJ2-1	TRBD2	TGTGCCAGCAGACAAATCCGCGGGGCCACTAGCGGCAATGAGCAGTTCTTC	CASRQIRGATSGNEQFF
TRBV7-2	few	TRBJ1-6	.	TGTGCCAGCAGACCACAGGGAGGGAATTCACCCCTCCACTTT	CASRPQGGNSPLHF
TRBV7-2	few	TRBJ2-4	TRBD2	TGTGCCAGCAGCCCCGGACTAGATAGTATGCACATTCAGTACTTC	CASSPGLDSMHIQYF
TRBV10-3	.	TRBJ2-5	.	TGTGCCATCAGTGAGGGTCGCGGCGGGGAAGAGACCCAGTACTTC	CAISEGRGGEETQYF
TRBV7-2	.	TRBJ2-1	.	TGTGCCAGCAGCGCTGGACGGGGAGACAATGAGCAGTTCTTC	CASSAGRGDNEQFF
TRBV7-9	.	TRBJ2-5	TRBD2	TGTGCCAGCAGCCGAATTAGCGGGCAAGAGACCCAGTACTTC	CASSRISGQETQYF
TRBV27	few	TRBJ2-3	.	TGTGCCAGCAGTCCGTACGACAGCACAGATACGCAGTATTTT	CASSPYDSTDTQYF
TRBV15	.	TRBJ1-1	TRBD1	TGTGCCGTCAGGGGGCTGAACACTGAAGCTTTCTTT	CAVRGLNTEAFF
TRBV18	.	TRBJ2-7	.	TGTGCCAGCTCATCCAATCCAGGGGTAAGGTCCTACGAGCAGTACTTC	CASSSNPGVRSYEQYF
TRBV29-1	once	TRBJ2-7	.	TGCAGCGGCGGACAGACAGCTAACAATGAGCAGTACTTC	CSGGQTANNEQYF
TRBV5-1	.	TRBJ2-1	.	TGCGCCAGCAGCTTGGATATCGGGAACAGGAATGAGCAGTTCTTC	CASSLDIGNRNEQFF
TRBV6-6	.	TRBJ2-4	.	TGTGCCAGCATTTCAGATAAGCGGTTAGCCAAAAACATTCAGTACTTC	CASISDKRLAKNIQYF
TRBV29-1	.	TRBJ2-5	TRBD2	TGCAGCGTTGAGACTAGCGACCAAGAGACCCAGTACTTC	CSVETSDQETQYF
TRBV19	.	TRBJ1-2	.	TGTGCCAGTAGCCAACAGGACTATGGCTACACCTTC	CASSQQDYGYTF
TRBV5-5	.	TRBJ2-1	TRBD2	TGTGCCAGCAGCGGGTTAGCGGGAGTAAGGTTTCTTGAGCAGTTCTTC	CASSGLAGVRFLEQFF
TRBV5-1	.	TRBJ1-2	.	TGCGCCAGCAGCTTGGACCACCAAAACATAGGGCTCGGCTACACCTTC	CASSLDHQNIGLGYTF
TRBV20-1	.	TRBJ1-6	TRBD1	TGCAGTGCTAGAGGGGACAGGGTGGGAAATTCACCCCTCCACTTT	CSARGDRVGNSPLHF